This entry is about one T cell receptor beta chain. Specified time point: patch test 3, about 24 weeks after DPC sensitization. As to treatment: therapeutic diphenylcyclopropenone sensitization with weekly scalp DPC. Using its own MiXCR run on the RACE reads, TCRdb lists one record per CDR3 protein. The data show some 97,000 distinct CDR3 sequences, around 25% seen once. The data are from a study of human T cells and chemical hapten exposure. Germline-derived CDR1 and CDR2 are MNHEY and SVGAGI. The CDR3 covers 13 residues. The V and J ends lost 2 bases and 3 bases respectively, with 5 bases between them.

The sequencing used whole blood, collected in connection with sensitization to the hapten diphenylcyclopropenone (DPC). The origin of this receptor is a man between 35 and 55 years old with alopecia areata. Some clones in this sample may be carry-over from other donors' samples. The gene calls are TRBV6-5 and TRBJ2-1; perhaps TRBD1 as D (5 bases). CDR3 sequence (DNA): TGTGCCAGCAGTTACAGGGGCTACAATGAGCAGTTCTTC. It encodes CASSYRGYNEQFF.